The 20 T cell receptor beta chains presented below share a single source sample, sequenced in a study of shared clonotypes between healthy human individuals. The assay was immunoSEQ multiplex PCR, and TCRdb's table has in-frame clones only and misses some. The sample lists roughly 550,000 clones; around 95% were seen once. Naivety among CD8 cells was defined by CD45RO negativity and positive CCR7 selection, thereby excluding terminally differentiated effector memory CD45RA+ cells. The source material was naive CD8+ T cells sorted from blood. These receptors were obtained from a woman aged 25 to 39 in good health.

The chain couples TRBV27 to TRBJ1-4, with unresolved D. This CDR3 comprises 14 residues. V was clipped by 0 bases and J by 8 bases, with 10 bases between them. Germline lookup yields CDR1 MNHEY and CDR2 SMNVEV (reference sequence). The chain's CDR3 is CASSLSPVLEKLFF. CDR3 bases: TGTGCCAGCAGTTTATCGCCGGTTTTGGAAAAACTGTTTTTT.

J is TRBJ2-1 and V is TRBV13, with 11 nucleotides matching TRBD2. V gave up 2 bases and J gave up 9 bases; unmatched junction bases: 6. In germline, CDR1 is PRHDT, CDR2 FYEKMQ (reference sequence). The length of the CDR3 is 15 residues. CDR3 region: CASSLTLAGGSEQFF. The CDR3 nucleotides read TGTGCCAGCAGCTTAACTCTAGCGGGAGGCAGTGAGCAGTTCTTC.

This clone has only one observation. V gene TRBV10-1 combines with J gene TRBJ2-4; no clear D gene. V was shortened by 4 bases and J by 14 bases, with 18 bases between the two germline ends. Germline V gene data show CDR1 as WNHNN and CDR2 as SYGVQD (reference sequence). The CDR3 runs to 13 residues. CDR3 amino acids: CASSGPQTETKYF. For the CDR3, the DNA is TGCGCCAGCAGTGGGCCCCAGACGGAAACAAAGTACTTC.

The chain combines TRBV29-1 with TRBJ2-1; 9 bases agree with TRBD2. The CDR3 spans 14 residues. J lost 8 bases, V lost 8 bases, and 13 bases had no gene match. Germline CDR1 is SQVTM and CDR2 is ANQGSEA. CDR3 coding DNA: TGCAGCCCCGCGGGGCTAGCGGGATCGGATGAGCAGTTCTTC. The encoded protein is CSPAGLAGSDEQFF.

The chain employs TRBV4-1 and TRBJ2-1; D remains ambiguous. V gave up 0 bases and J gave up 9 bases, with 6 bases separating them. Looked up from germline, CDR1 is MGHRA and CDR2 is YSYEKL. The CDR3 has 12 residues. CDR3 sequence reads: CASSQDLVEQFF. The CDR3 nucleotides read TGCGCCAGCAGCCAAGATCTGGTTGAGCAGTTCTTC.

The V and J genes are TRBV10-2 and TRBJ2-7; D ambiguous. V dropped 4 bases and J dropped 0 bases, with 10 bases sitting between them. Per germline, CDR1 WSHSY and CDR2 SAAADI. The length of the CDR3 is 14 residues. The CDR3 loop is CASSARASSYEQYF. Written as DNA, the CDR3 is TGCGCCAGCAGTGCACGGGCGAGCTCCTACGAGCAGTACTTC.

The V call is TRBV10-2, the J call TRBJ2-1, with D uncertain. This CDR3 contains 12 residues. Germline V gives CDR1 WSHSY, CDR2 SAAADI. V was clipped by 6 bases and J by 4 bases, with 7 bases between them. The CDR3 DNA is TGCGCCAGCAGCGAACCGTACAATGAGCAGTTCTTC. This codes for CASSEPYNEQFF.

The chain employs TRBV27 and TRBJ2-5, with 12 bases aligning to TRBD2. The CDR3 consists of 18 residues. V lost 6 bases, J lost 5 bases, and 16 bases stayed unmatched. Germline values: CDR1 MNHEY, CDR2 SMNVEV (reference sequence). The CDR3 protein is CASSSYAGLAGRRETQYF. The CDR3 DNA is TGTGCCAGCAGCTCCTACGCAGGACTAGCGGGACGGAGGGAGACCCAGTACTTC.

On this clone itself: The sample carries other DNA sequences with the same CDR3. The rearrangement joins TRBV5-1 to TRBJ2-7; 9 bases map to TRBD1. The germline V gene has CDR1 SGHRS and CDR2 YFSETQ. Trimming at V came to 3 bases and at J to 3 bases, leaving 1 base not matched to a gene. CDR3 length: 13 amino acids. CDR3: CASSWGQGYEQYF. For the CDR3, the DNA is TGCGCCAGCAGCTGGGGACAGGGCTACGAGCAGTACTTC.

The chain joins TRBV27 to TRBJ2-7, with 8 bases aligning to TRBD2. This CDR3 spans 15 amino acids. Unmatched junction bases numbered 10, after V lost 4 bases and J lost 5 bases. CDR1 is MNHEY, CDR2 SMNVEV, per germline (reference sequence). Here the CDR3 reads CASSSRLGLVDEQYF. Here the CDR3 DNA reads TGTGCCAGCAGTTCTAGATTGGGACTAGTAGACGAGCAGTACTTC.

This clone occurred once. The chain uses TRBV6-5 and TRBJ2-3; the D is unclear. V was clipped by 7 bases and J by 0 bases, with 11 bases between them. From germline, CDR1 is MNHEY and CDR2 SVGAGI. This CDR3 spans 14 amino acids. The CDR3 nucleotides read TGTGCCAGCACCGAGACGGGCAGCACAGATACGCAGTATTTT. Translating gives CASTETGSTDTQYF.

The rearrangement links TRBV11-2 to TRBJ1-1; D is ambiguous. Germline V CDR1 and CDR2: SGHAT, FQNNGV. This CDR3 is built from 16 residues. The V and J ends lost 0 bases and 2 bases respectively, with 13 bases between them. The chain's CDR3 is CASSLDNLPPNTEAFF. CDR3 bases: TGTGCCAGCAGCTTAGATAACCTCCCTCCTAACACTGAAGCTTTCTTT.

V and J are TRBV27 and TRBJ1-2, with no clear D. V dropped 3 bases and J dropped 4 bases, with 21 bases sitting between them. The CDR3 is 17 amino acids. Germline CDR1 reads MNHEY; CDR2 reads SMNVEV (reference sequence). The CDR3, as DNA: TGTGCCAGCAGTTTGTCACCGCGATCAGGACCAACCTATGGCTACACCTTC. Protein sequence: CASSLSPRSGPTYGYTF.

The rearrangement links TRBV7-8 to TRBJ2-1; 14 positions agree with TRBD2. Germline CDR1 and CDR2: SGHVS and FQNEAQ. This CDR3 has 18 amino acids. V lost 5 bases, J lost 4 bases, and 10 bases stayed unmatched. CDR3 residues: CASSEGLAGAILYNEQFF. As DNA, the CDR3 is TGTGCCAGCAGCGAGGGACTAGCGGGAGCCATCTTATACAATGAGCAGTTCTTC.

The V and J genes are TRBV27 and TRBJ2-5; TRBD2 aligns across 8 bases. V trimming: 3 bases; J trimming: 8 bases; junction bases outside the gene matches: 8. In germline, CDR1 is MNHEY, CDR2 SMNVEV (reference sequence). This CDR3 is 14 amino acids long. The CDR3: CASSLGGSGSTQYF. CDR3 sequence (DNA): TGTGCCAGCAGTTTGGGGGGGAGCGGGAGCACCCAGTACTTC.

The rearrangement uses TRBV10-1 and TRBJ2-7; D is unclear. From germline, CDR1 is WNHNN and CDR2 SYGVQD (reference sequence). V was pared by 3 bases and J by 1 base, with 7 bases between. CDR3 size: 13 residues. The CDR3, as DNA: TGCGCCAGCAGTGATGGACCGTCCTACGAGCAGTACTTC. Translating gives CASSDGPSYEQYF.

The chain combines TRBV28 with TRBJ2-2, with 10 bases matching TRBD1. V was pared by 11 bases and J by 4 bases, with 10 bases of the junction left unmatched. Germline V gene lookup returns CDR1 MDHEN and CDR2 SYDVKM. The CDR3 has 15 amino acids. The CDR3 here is CAGARQGAGTGELFF. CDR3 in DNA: TGTGCCGGGGCGAGACAGGGGGCCGGCACCGGGGAGCTGTTTTTT.

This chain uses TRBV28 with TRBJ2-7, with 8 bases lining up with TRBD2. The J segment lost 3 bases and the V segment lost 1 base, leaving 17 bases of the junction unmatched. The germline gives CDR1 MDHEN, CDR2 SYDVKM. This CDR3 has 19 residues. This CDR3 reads CASSLSSTPGTRLLYEQYF. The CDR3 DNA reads TGTGCCAGCAGTTTATCATCAACACCCGGGACTAGACTACTCTACGAGCAGTACTTC.

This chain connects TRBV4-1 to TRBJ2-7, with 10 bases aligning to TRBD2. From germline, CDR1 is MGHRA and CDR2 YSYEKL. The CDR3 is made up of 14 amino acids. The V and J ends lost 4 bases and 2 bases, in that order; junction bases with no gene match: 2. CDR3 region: CASSRTSGTYEQYF. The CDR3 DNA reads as TGCGCCAGCAGCCGGACTAGCGGAACCTACGAGCAGTACTTC.

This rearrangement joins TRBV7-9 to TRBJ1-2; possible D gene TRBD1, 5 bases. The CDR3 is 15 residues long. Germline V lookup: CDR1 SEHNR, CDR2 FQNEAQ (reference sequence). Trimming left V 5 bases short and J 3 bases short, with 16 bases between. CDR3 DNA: TGTGCCAGCAGCAGATTCGGGGGTGTTGACTATGGCTACACCTTC. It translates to CASSRFGGVDYGYTF.